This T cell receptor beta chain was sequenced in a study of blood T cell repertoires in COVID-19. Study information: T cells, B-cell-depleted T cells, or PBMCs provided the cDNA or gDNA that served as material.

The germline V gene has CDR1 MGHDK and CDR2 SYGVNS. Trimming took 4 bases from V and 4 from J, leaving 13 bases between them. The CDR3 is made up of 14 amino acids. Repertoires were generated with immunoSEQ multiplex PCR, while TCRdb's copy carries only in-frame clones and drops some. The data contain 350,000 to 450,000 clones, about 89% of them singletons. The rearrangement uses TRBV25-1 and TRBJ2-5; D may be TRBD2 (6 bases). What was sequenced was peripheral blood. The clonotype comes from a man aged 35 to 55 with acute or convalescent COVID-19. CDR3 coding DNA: TGTGCCAGCAGTGTGCAGGGCGGGACAGAGACCCAGTACTTC. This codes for CASSVQGGTETQYF. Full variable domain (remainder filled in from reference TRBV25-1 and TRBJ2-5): EADIYQTPRYLVIGTGKKITLECSQTMGHDKMYWYQQDPGMELHLIHYSYGVNSTEKGDLSSESTVSRIRTEHFPLTLESARPSHTSQYLCASSVQGGTETQYFGPGTRLLVL.